These 15 T cell receptor beta chains originate from one sample sequenced in a study of regulatory T cells in long-lasting Graves disease. This sample's time point: newly diagnosed GD, antithyroid drugs for less than 3 months. The TCR library used RNA extracted from PBMCs. Assembly of TCR beta libraries relied on iRepertoire HTBI primers together with Arm-PCR of CDR3 regions. TCRdb re-called the multiplex PCR reads with MiXCR, one entry per CDR3 protein. This table has roughly 430,000 distinct CDR3 sequences, roughly 17% appearing once. These data are also associated with another study on T cells in Graves' hyperthyroidism and ophthalmopathy.

The sequencing used peripheral blood mononuclear cells (PBMCs), collected at new diagnosis, from a patient treated with antithyroid drugs. These TCRs come from a woman in her twenties or thirties with Graves disease.

This clonotype has just a few counts. The V gene is TRBV6-5, the J gene TRBJ1-1, with 8 bases identical to TRBD1. This CDR3 comprises 15 residues. Germline V lookup: CDR1 MNHEY, CDR2 SVGAGI. The trim removed 4 bases at V and 4 bases at J, leaving 8 bases unmatched. Here the CDR3 reads CASSSYDRGSTEAFF. CDR3 sequence (DNA): TGTGCCAGCAGTTCCTATGACAGGGGTAGCACTGAAGCTTTCTTT.

This clonotype was counted between two and nine times. CDR3 nucleotide sequence: TGTGCCAGTAGAGCAATGTACTCTGGGGCCAACGTCCTGACTTTC. This sequence encodes CASRAMYSGANVLTF. This sequence joins TRBV19 and TRBJ2-6; D gene unclear. The CDR3 consists of 15 residues. Deletions cut 6 bases from V and 0 bases from J, with 9 bases between. Germline V lookup: CDR1 LNHDA, CDR2 SQIVND (reference sequence).

This clonotype has at least ten counts. The chain has TRBV28 and TRBJ2-7; TRBD2 agrees at 10 bases. V lost 4 bases, J lost 0 bases, and 18 bases stayed unmatched. The CDR3 extends over 20 amino acids. The V gene's germline CDR1 is MDHEN and CDR2 SYDVKM. CDR3 coding DNA: TGTGCCAGCAGTTGGAATCGAGCGGGAGGGCCCCAGATGAGCTCCTACGAGCAGTACTTC. Amino acid sequence: CASSWNRAGGPQMSSYEQYF.

This clonotype was observed many times. The chain links TRBV20-1 to TRBJ2-3, with 14 bases matching TRBD2. CDR3 length: 15 residues. The V gene end was trimmed by 6 bases and the J gene end by 6 bases; junction bases not matched to a gene: 8. Germline values: CDR1 DFQATT, CDR2 SNEGSKA (reference sequence). CDR3 nucleotide sequence: TGCAGTGCCCCGGGACTAGCGGGAGCAATGGATACGCAGTATTTT. It is translated as CSAPGLAGAMDTQYF.

This clonotype has a count of ten or more. The V call is TRBV7-2, the J call TRBJ2-5, with a weak D call TRBD2 (5 bases). Germline V gives CDR1 SGHTA, CDR2 FQGNSA. There are 15 residues in the CDR3. V lost 1 base, J lost 5 bases, and 14 bases lay in between. CDR3: CASSLVAGLGETQYF. CDR3 nucleotide sequence: TGTGCCAGCAGCTTAGTGGCGGGTTTGGGGGAGACCCAGTACTTC.

Many counts were recorded for this clonotype. The chain combines TRBV7-9 with TRBJ2-1, with TRBD2 matching over 14 bases. The junction had 2 bases not matched to a gene; V was cut back by 3 bases and J by 13 bases. In germline, CDR1 is SEHNR, CDR2 FQNEAQ (reference sequence). This CDR3 has 13 amino acids. CDR3 sequence reads: CASSLTSGRDQFF. DNA of the CDR3: TGTGCCAGCAGCTTGACTAGCGGGAGGGATCAGTTCTTC.

This clonotype appeared many times. The chain joins TRBV5-4 to TRBJ2-1; 9 bases fit TRBD2. Germline loops: CDR1 SGHNT, CDR2 YYREEE (reference sequence). Losses at the gene ends were 5 bases for V and 6 bases for J; bases not matched to a gene: 12. CDR3 length equals 16 residues. CDR3 residues: CASSSWTSALFNEQFF. CDR3 DNA sequence: TGTGCCAGCAGTTCATGGACTAGCGCACTATTCAATGAGCAGTTCTTC.

This clonotype occurred many times. V and J are TRBV6-2 or TRBV6-3 and TRBJ1-5, with 8 bases lining up with TRBD1. With 7 bases clipped from V and 1 base from J, the junction kept 9 bases outside the gene matches. The CDR3 covers 16 residues. Germline V gives CDR1 MNHEY, CDR2 SVGEGT. DNA for the CDR3: TGTGCCAGCAAGAGGTCAGGGGGCGGGAGCAATCAGCCCCAGCATTTT. It specifies CASKRSGGGSNQPQHF.

This clonotype has ten or more counts. V usage is TRBV10-3 and J usage is TRBJ2-1, with D possibly being TRBD1 (5 bases). CDR3 length: 16 residues. V dropped 3 bases and J dropped 2 bases, with 14 bases sitting between them. Germline V gene sequence: CDR1 ENHRY, CDR2 SYGVKD. The CDR3 reads CAISDILGLAYNEQFF. DNA of the CDR3: TGTGCCATCAGTGACATATTGGGGCTGGCCTACAATGAGCAGTTCTTC.

The rearrangement joins TRBV7-9 to TRBJ1-1, with D maybe TRBD1 (5 bases). The CDR3 runs 13 residues. CDR1 SEHNR and CDR2 FQNEAQ come from the germline V gene (reference sequence). Trimming pared 6 bases from V and 11 bases from J, leaving 19 bases between. The CDR3 nucleotides read TGTGCCAGCAGTGATCCGGGACCCACGCATGCTTTCTTT. As protein: CASSDPGPTHAFF.

This clonotype came up many times. CDR3 bases: TGTGCCAGCAGTTTTCTGGGCCAGGAAAAACTGTTTTTT. This gives the protein CASSFLGQEKLFF. V and J are TRBV28 and TRBJ1-4; D is unclear. The length of the CDR3 is 13 residues. The ends were cut back, 3 bases at V and 8 bases at J, with 10 bases in the middle. The V gene's germline CDR1 is MDHEN and CDR2 SYDVKM.

This clonotype was seen repeatedly, ten times or more. This chain joins TRBV30 and TRBJ1-4; 9 bases are shared with TRBD1. The germline V gene encodes CDR1 GTSNPN and CDR2 SVGIG (reference sequence). The CDR3 runs 15 residues. V shed 5 bases, J shed 4 bases, and the junction held 8 bases outside the gene matches. The CDR3 sequence: CAWSGTGLLNEKLFF. CDR3 DNA sequence: TGTGCCTGGTCCGGGACAGGGCTTCTTAATGAAAAACTGTTTTTT.

The rearrangement joins TRBV4-1 to TRBJ1-6, with a weak D call TRBD1 (6 bases). There are 17 residues in the CDR3. Germline V gives CDR1 MGHRA, CDR2 YSYEKL. Between the trimmed V and J ends, which lost 0 bases and 15 bases, there was a span of 24 bases. In DNA form, the CDR3 reads TGCGCCAGCAGCCAAGAAGGTTGGACAGTCCTGGGTTCGGTCCTCCACTTT. Amino acids: CASSQEGWTVLGSVLHF.

The rearrangement uses TRBV7-9 and TRBJ2-3; no clear D gene. TRBJ2-5 explains the end of the DNA better; the J call may be wrong. Germline loops: CDR1 SEHNR, CDR2 FQNEAQ (reference sequence). CDR3 length: 14 residues. For the CDR3, the DNA is TGTGCCAGCAGCCCCTTGTTAAGGTTAGAGACCCAGTACTTC. Translating gives CASSPLLRLETQYF.

This clonotype was counted between two and nine times. CDR3 protein: CASSRTTGLANTYEQYF. CDR3 sequence (DNA): TGTGCCAGTAGTAGGACAACGGGACTAGCGAACACCTACGAGCAGTACTTC. The chain joins TRBV19 to TRBJ2-7, with 10 bases matching TRBD2. Looked up from germline, CDR1 is LNHDA and CDR2 is SQIVND (reference sequence). V lost 4 bases and J lost 2; bases outside the gene matches: 11. This CDR3 is 17 amino acids long.